This TCR beta chain was found in a study of T cell repertoires in cytomegalovirus infection. Study at large: HLA-B-restricted CMV epitopes that are well studied were used alongside recently identified HLA-C-restricted ones. General observations from the study: Dominant in the ex vivo response were TCR beta clonotypes restricted by HLA-C and specific for CMV. There were carriers of CMV plus the relevant HLA, and cumulative public TCR beta family frequency identified them.

A remark on this clonotype: Its antigen is currently unknown.

TCRdb fed the reads into MiXCR, producing one record per CDR3 protein. The top ten hold about 14% of the sample, which has roughly 990,000 distinct CDR3 sequences, roughly 30% seen once. V lost 3 bases, J lost 14 bases, and 10 bases lay in between. The CDR3 runs to 11 residues. Germline values: CDR1 MDHEN, CDR2 SYDVKM. Sequences were derived from cultured CD8+ T cells from PBMCs, sampled from culture after CMV antigen stimulation. This TCR came from a human donor in good health (CMV status not recorded). Some clones in this sample may be carry-over from other donors' samples. This chain joins TRBV28 and TRBJ1-4, with D possibly matching TRBD1 (5 bases). Written as DNA, the CDR3 is TGTGCCAGCAGTTTTGAGGGGACTCTGTTTTTT. Protein: CASSFEGTLFF.